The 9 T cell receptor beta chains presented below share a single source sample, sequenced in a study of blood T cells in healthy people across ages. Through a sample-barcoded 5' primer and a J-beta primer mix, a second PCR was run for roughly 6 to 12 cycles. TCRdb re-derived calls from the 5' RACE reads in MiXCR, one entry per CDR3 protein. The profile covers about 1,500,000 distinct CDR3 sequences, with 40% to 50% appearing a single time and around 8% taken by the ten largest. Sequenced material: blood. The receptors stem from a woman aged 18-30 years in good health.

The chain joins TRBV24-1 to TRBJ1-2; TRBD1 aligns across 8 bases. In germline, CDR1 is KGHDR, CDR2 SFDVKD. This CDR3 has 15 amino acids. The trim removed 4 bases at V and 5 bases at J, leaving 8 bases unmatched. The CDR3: CATSENGQGMYGYTF. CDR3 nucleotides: TGTGCCACCAGTGAAAACGGACAGGGAATGTATGGCTACACCTTC.

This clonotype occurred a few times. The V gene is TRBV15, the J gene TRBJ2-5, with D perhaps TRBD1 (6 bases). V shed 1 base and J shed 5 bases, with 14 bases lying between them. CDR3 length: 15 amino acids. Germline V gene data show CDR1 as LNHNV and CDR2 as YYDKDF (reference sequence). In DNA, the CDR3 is TGTGCCACCAGCAGAGTCTTAGGCCAGGGGGAGACCCAGTACTTC. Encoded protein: CATSRVLGQGETQYF.

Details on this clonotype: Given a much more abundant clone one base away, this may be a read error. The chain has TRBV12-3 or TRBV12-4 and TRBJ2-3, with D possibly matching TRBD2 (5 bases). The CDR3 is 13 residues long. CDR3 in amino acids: CASSAVGEDAQYF. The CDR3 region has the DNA TGTGCCAGCAGCGCCGTGGGAGAAGATGCGCAGTATTTT.

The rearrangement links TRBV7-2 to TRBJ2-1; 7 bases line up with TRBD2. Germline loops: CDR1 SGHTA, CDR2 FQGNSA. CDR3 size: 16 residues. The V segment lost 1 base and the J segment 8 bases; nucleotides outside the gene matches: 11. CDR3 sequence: CASSLGVAAGRDEQFF. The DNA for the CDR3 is TGTGCCAGCAGCTTAGGGGTAGCAGCGGGAAGGGATGAGCAGTTCTTC.

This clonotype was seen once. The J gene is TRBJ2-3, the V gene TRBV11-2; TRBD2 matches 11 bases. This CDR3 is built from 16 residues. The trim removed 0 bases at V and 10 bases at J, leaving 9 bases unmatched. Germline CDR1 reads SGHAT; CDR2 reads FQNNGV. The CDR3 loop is CASSLDNLAGGRAQYF. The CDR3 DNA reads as TGTGCCAGCAGCTTAGATAACCTAGCGGGGGGTCGTGCGCAGTATTTT.

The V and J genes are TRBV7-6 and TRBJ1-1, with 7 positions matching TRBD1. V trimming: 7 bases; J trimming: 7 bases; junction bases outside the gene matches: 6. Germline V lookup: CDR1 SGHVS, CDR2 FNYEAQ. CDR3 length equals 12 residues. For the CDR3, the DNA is TGTGCCAGCACCGATTGGACAGGTGAAGCTTTCTTT. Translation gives CASTDWTGEAFF.

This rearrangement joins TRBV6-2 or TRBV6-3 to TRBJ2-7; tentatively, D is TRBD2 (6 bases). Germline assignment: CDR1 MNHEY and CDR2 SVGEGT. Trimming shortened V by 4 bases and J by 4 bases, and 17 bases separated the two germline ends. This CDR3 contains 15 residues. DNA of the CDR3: TGTGCCAGCAGTTCCGGGAGCGTCGGAAAATACGAGCAGTACTTC. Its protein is CASSSGSVGKYEQYF.

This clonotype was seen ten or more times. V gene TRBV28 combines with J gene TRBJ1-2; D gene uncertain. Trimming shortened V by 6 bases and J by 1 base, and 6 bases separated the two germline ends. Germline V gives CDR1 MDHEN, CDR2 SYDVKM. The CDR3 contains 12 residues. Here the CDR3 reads CASSPSNYGYTF. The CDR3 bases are TGTGCCAGCAGCCCGAGTAACTATGGCTACACCTTC.

The chain's CDR3 is CASSVDRDRGFTGELFF. For the CDR3, the DNA is TGTGCCAGCAGCGTAGACAGGGACAGGGGTTTTACCGGGGAGCTGTTTTTT. J is TRBJ2-2 and V is TRBV9; 10 bases are a match to TRBD1. The trim removed 0 bases at V and 5 bases at J, leaving 7 bases unmatched. Germline V gene sequence: CDR1 SGDLS, CDR2 YYNGEE. The CDR3 loop spans 17 amino acids.